This paragraph reports one T cell receptor (beta chain). This clonotype occurred a few times. Its antigen is unknown. No base quality information exists; no much larger clone differs at one position. The library relied on 5' RACE. The instrument given in TCRdb is Illumina HiSeq 2000. A universal primer binding site was added through template switching, and the final cDNA carried a unique molecular identifier so that TCR cDNA molecules could be counted accurately. First-strand cDNA for TCR alpha and beta chains was synthesized from specific primers in the conserved constant-segment region. To control for contamination, each cDNA library was double barcoded with a SMART-Mk sample barcode plus Illumina barcodes. TruSeq adapter sequences along with Illumina sample barcodes were introduced in two successive PCR steps. The Illumina HiSeq platform was used with custom primers to sequence TCR alpha and beta cDNA libraries. Concerning the study's data processing: MiGEC was used to process raw reads and extract unique molecular identifiers, and MiXCR was used to find CDR3 positions. For each individual, recombination models were inferred using an EM algorithm with the repgenHMM and IGoR tools. The tcR package in R was used for shared clonotype analysis, with sharing normalized by the product of cloneset sizes. Out-of-frame nonproductive sequences were analyzed to study raw recombination free of thymic and clonal selection effects. The public reads were quality trimmed at Q25 with fastp and then assembled into clones with MiXCR by TCRdb, keeping productive beta chains. When rows share a CDR3 protein, they turn into one entry using the most common DNA and genes. The V and J calls, along with clone size, are taken from TCRdb and not from the paper's own processing. Present in this sample are more than 1.5 million distinct CDR3 sequences, about 31% of which were seen just once. The ten largest clonotypes hold 0.25% to 0.3% of the sample.

Every donor in the study was a healthy Caucasian. This entry is derived from a study of identical twins (dated by TCRdb to 2016 to 2017). In terms of the full investigation: To test whether fetal clonotypes persist, this study deep-sequenced TCR alpha and beta repertoires from monozygotic twins, from unrelated adults of various ages, and from cord blood. To rule out contamination, replicate twin experiments were performed at different times with different library preparation protocols. General study outcomes and caveats: Abundant cord blood beta clonotypes carried fewer insertions; young adult naive repertoires showed a weaker similar trend, while memory repertoires showed none. In monozygotic twins, recombination models systematically underestimated out-of-frame TCR alpha sharing, but the models matched the sharing seen between unrelated individuals. Excess twin sharing in beta out-of-frame sequences was weaker because fewer shared sequences lowered the signal-to-noise ratio. Because the same donors could not be followed over many years, the conclusions relied on cross-sectional statistical analysis. Out-of-frame TCR alpha sequences shared between twins showed an excess of low generation-probability sequences compared with coincidental sharing between unrelated individuals. Invariant T cells such as MAIT and iNKT could partly confound zero-insertion analyses, though diverse VJ usage argued against this for most clonotypes.

From cysteine to phenylalanine, the CDR3 is 12 amino acids long. Kept here is only the CDR3 DNA, which spans 36 bases and is read in frame from base 1. Sequences ENHRY (CDR1) and SYGVKD (CDR2) are obtained from the germline V gene. V loses 0 bases of germline sequence and J loses 14 bases, and the interval between the two ends is 8 bases. Sequencing was done on a sample of cord blood. The sequence joins TRBV10-3 to TRBJ1-6, with the D gene not confidently named. This sequence was found in a newborn girl in good health. The nucleotide sequence is given as TGTGCCATCAGTGAGTCTTGGTTTTCCCTCCACTTT. This yields the protein CAISESWFSLHF.